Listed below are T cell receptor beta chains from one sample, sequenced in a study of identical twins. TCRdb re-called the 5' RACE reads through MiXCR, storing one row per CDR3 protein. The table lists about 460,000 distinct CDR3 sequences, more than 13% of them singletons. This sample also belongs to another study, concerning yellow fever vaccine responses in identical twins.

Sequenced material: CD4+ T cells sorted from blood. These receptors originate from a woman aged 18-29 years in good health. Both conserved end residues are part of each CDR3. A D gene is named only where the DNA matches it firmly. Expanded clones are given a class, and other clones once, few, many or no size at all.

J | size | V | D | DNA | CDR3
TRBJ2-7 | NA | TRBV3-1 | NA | TGTGCCAGCAGCCAAGTGGGTGGCGAGCAGTACTTC | CASSQVGGEQYF
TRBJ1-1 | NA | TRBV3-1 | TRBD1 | TGTGCCAGCAGCGATGGACAGGGGGCTACTGAAGCTTTCTTT | CASSDGQGATEAFF
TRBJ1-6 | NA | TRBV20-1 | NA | TGCAGTGCTAGACAGGCAGGGTCGGGTTCACCCCTCCACTTT | CSARQAGSGSPLHF
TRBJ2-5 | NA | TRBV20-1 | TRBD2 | TGCAGTGCTAGAGATCTATTACTAGCGGAAGAGACCCAGTACTTC | CSARDLLLAEETQYF
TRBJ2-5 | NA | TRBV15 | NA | TGTGCCACCAGCATCCCAGGTGCGAACCAAGAGACCCAGTACTTC | CATSIPGANQETQYF
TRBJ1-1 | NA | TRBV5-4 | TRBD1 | TGTGCCAGCAGCTTGCGGGACAGGGGGTTCACTGAAGCTTTCTTT | CASSLRDRGFTEAFF
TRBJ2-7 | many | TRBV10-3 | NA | TGTGCCATCAGGCTAACAGGCGGGAAGCAGTACTTC | CAIRLTGGKQYF
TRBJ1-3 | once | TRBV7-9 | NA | TGTGCCAGCAGCTTCCCCCGGCATGGGGCTGGAAACACCATATATTTT | CASSFPRHGAGNTIYF
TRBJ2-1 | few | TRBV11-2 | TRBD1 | TGTGCCAGCAGCTTAGAGACAGGGGGCGGGAATGAGCAGTTCTTC | CASSLETGGGNEQFF
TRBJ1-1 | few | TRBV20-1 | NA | TGCAGTGCTACCCGGCAGGAGTGGGGAAACACTGAAGCTTTCTTT | CSATRQEWGNTEAFF
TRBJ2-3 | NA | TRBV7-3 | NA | TGTGCCAGCAGCCAGCGGGTTTCAGATACGCAGTATTTT | CASSQRVSDTQYF
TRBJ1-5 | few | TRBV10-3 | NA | TGTGCCATCAGTGGAGGGGGGGGCAACAATCAGCCCCAGCATTTT | CAISGGGGNNQPQHF
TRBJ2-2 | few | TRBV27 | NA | TGTGCCAGCAGTTTATTAATCAATCGGGGTAGCCGAGAAACCCGTGGGGAGCTGTTTTTT | CASSLLINRGSRETRGELFF
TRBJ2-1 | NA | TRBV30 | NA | TGTGCCTGGAGTGTATACCAGTTATACAATGAGCAGTTCTTC | CAWSVYQLYNEQFF
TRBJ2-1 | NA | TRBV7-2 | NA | TGTGCCAGCAGCTTAGATCGACTAAATGAGCAGTTCTTC | CASSLDRLNEQFF
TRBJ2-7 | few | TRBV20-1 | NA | TGCAGTGCTAGATGGAGCTCCTACGAGCAGTACTTC | CSARWSSYEQYF
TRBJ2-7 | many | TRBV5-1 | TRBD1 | TGCGCCAGCAGCCCTGGGACAGGGGGACCCTACGAGCAGTACTTC | CASSPGTGGPYEQYF
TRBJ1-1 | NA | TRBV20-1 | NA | TGCAGTGCTAGAGTTCTACACAGGGAGAACACTGAAGCTTTCTTT | CSARVLHRENTEAFF
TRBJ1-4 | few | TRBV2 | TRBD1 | TGTGCCAGCAGGGGAGGGACAGGGGCGGAAAAACTGTTTTTT | CASRGGTGAEKLFF
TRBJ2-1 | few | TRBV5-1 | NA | TGCGCCAGCACCCTGGAGGGGGCGGACAATGAGCAGTTCTTC | CASTLEGADNEQFF
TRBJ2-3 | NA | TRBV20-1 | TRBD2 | TGCAGTGCTAACCCCGAGCGGGCGGGGGGCCCAGGAGTTGGCACAGATACGCAGTATTTT | CSANPERAGGPGVGTDTQYF
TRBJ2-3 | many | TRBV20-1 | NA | TGCAGTGCTAGACTCTCCGTGGTGGGGGGTTTAGATACGCAGTATTTT | CSARLSVVGGLDTQYF
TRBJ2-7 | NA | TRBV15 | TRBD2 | TGTGCCACCAGCAGGAACTTGGCGGGGGGATCCTACGAGCAGTACTTC | CATSRNLAGGSYEQYF
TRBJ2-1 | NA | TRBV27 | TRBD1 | TGTGCCAGCAGTCCGTGGGACAGGTTCACCAATGAGCAGTTCTTC | CASSPWDRFTNEQFF
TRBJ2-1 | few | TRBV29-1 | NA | TGCAGCGTTGAGGGGCGGCGCGGAGGACAGTTCTTC | CSVEGRRGGQFF
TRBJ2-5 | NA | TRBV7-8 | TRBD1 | TGTGCCAGCAGCGCAGAGACAGGGTTCAGGGAGACCCAGTACTTC | CASSAETGFRETQYF
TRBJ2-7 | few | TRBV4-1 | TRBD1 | TGCGCCAGCAGCCAAATGGACAGGGGACCCCCGACCTACGAGCAGTACTTC | CASSQMDRGPPTYEQYF
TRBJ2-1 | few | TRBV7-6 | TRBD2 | TGTGCCAGCAGCCCAGAGACTAGCTATTACAATGAGCAGTTCTTC | CASSPETSYYNEQFF
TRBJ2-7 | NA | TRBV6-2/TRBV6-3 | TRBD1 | TGTGCCAGCAGGCTTTGGACAGGGTCTAACGAGCAGTACTTC | CASRLWTGSNEQYF
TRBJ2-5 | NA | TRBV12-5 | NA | TGTGCTAGTGGTAACTCAGGGAGGGAGACCCAGTACTTC | CASGNSGRETQYF
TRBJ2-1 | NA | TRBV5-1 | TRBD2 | TGCGCCAGCAGCCCGGGGGGACCAGGGAACCGAAATGAGCAGTTCTTC | CASSPGGPGNRNEQFF
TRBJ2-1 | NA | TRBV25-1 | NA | TGTGCCAGCAGTAACGTAAATGAGCAGTTCTTC | CASSNVNEQFF
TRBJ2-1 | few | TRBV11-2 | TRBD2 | TGTGCCAGCAGCTTAGACCTCAGACTAGCGGGAGGGTACAATGAGCAGTTCTTC | CASSLDLRLAGGYNEQFF
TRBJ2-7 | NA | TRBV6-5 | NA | TGTGCCAGCAGTTACGTACCAGAATCGGGGTCCTACGAGCAGTACTTC | CASSYVPESGSYEQYF
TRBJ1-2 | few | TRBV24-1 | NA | TGTGCCACCAGTGACCTTCAGACAGGTTTAGATGGCTACACCTTC | CATSDLQTGLDGYTF
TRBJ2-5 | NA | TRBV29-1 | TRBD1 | TGCAGCGTGGGGACAGGACCCTTCCAAGAGACCCAGTACTTC | CSVGTGPFQETQYF
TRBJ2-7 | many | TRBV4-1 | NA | TGCGCCAGCAGCCAAGATCCACAGGTGTACTACGAGCAGTACTTC | CASSQDPQVYYEQYF
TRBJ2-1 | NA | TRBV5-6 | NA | TGTGCCAGCAGCCATCCTAGGGGGGGAGGGCAGTTCTTC | CASSHPRGGGQFF
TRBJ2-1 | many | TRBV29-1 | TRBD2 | TGCAGCGTTACAACACCTAGCGGGAGGCCTCCGGGCAATGAGCAGTTCTTC | CSVTTPSGRPPGNEQFF
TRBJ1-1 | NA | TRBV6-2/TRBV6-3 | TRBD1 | TGTGCCAGGAAGAACAGGGGCTCCGAAGCTTTCTTT | CARKNRGSEAFF
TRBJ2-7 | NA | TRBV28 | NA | TGTGCCGGGCGGGGGCAAAACTCCTACGAGCAGTACTTC | CAGRGQNSYEQYF
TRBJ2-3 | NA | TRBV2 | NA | TGTGCCAGCAGTGACGTTGGCGCCCGTCCAGATACGCAGTATTTT | CASSDVGARPDTQYF
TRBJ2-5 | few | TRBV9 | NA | TGTGCCAGCAGCGTAGAAGCAGGGAGAGAGACCCAGTACTTC | CASSVEAGRETQYF
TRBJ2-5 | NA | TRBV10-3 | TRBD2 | TGTGCCACCCAGACTAGCGGGGGGGCCGAAGAGACCCAGTACTTC | CATQTSGGAEETQYF
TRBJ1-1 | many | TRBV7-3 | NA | TGTGCCAGCAGCTTAAGGGGAGGAGGCACTGAAGCTTTCTTT | CASSLRGGGTEAFF
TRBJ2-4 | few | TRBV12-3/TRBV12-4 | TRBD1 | TGTGCCAGCAGTTTTGGTAGAGGGGGCTCTCTGAACATTCAGTACTTC | CASSFGRGGSLNIQYF
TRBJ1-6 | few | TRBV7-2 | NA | TGTGCCAGCAGCTTAGGACGGGGGAATTCACCCCTCCACTTT | CASSLGRGNSPLHF
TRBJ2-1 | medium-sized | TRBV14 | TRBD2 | TGTGCCAGCAGCAAAGCGACTAGCGGGAGGACTGAGCAGTTCTTC | CASSKATSGRTEQFF
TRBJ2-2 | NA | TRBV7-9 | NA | TGTGCCAGCAGCGCAGGGAATAAGGTCGGGGAGCTGTTTTTT | CASSAGNKVGELFF
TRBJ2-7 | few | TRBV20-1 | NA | TGCAGTGCCCACCCTACCCTTAAATCCTACGAGCAGTACTTC | CSAHPTLKSYEQYF
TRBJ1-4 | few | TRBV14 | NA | TGTGCCAGCAGGGTTTCGGGCAGCAGAAATGAAAAACTGTTTTTT | CASRVSGSRNEKLFF
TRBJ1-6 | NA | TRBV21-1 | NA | TGTGCCAGCAGCAAAGCTGATTCACCCCTCCACTTT | CASSKADSPLHF
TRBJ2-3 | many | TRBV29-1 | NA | TGCAGCGTTGAAGATCTATTTAAGGGACGGGGGACCGAAGATACGCAGTATTTT | CSVEDLFKGRGTEDTQYF
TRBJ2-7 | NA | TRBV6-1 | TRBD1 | TGTGCCAGCACCCTTAGACAGGGGGCGGCGTACGAGCAGTACTTC | CASTLRQGAAYEQYF
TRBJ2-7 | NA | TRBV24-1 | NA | TGTGCCACCAGTGATGTGAAGGCGGGGCGTCCCTACGAGCAGTACTTC | CATSDVKAGRPYEQYF